The clone carrying this T cell receptor beta chain was counted at least ten times. Trimming cost V 5 bases and J 2 bases, with 15 bases left between them. The CDR3 contains 15 residues. From germline, CDR1 is LNHDA and CDR2 SQIVND (reference sequence). The entry originates in a study of T cell repertoires in cytomegalovirus infection. TCRdb used MiXCR to reprocess the reads, holding one entry per CDR3 protein. Of about 310,000 distinct CDR3 sequences listed, about 8.8% are singletons. The sequence was obtained from a human donor in good health (CMV status not recorded). Some clones in this sample may be carry-over from other donors' samples. The sequencing input was PBMCs. The V call is TRBV19, the J call TRBJ1-2, with D possibly being TRBD1 (5 bases). CDR3 amino acids: CASSGVSAGNYGYTF. CDR3 coding DNA: TGTGCCAGTAGTGGGGTTTCTGCAGGGAACTATGGCTACACCTTC.